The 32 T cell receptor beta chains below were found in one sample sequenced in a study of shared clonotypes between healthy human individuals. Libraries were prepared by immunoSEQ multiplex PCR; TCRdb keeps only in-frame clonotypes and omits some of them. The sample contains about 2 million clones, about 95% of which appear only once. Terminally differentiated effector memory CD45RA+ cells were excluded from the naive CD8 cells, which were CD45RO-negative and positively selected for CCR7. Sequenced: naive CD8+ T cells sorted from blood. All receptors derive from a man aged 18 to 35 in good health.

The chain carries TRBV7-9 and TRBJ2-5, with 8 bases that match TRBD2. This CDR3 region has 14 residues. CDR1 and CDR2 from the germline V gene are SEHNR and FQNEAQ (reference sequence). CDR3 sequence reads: CASGGRLKGETQYF. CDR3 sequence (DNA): TGTGCAAGCGGGGGCAGGCTGAAGGGAGAGACCCAGTACTTC.

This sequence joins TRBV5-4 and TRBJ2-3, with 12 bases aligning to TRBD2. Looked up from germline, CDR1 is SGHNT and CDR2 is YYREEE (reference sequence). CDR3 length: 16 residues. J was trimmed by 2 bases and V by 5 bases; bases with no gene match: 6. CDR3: CASRFTSGRPTDTQYF. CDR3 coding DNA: TGTGCCAGCAGGTTCACTAGCGGGAGGCCCACAGATACGCAGTATTTT.

CDR3 nucleotides: TGTGCCAGCAGTACACCCCCAGATACGCAGTATTTT. Amino acid sequence: CASSTPPDTQYF. The rearrangement links TRBV2 to TRBJ2-3; D is ambiguous. V shed 5 bases and J shed 4 bases, with 7 bases lying between them. The CDR3 has 12 amino acids. The germline V gene has CDR1 SNHLY and CDR2 FYNNEI.

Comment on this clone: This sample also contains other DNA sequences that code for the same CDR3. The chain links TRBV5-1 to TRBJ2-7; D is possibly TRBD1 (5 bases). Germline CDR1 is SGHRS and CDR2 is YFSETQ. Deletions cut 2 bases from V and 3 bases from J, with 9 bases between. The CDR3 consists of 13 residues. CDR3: CASSLGANYEQYF. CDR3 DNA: TGCGCCAGCAGCTTAGGGGCCAACTACGAGCAGTACTTC. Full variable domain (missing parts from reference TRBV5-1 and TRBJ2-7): KAGVTQTPRYLIKTRGQQVTLSCSPISGHRSVSWYQQTPGQGLQFLFEYFSETQRNKGNFPGRFSGRQFSNSRSEMNVSTLELGDSALYLCASSLGANYEQYFGPGTRLTVT.

The CDR3 DNA is TGTGCCAGCAGGACCGAAGGCACTGAAGCTTTCTTT. Its translation is CASRTEGTEAFF. V usage is TRBV27 and J usage is TRBJ1-1; D not certain. This CDR3 has 12 amino acids. Trimming pared 6 bases from V and 4 bases from J, leaving 9 bases between. CDR1 is MNHEY and CDR2 is SMNVEV in the germline V gene (reference sequence).

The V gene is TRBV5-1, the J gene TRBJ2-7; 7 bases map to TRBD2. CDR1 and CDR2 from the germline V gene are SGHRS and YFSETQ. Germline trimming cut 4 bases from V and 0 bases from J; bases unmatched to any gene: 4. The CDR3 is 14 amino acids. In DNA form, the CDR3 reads TGCGCCAGCAGCCCAAAGCGGGGCTCCTACGAGCAGTACTTC. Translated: CASSPKRGSYEQYF.

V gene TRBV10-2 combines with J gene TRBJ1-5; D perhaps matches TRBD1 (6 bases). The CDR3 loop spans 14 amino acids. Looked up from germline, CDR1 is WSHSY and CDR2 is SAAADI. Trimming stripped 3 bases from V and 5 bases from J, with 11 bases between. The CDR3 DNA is TGCGCCAGCAGTGAAACAGGGTTGGATCAGCCCCAGCATTTT. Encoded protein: CASSETGLDQPQHF.

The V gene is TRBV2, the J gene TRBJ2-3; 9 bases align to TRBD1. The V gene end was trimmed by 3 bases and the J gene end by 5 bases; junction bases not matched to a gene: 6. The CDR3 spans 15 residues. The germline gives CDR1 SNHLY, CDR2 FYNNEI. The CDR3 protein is CASSDWGTGQDTQYF. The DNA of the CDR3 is TGTGCCAGCAGTGATTGGGGGACAGGGCAAGATACGCAGTATTTT. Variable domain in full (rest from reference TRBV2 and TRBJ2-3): EPEVTQTPSHQVTQMGQEVILRCVPISNHLYFYWYRQILGQKVEFLVSFYNNEISEKSEIFDDQFSVERPDGSNFTLKIRSTKLEDSAMYFCASSDWGTGQDTQYFGPGTRLTVL.

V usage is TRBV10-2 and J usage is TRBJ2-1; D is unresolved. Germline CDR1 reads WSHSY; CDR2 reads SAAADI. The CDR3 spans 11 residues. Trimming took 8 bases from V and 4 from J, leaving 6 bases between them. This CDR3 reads CASGNYNEQFF. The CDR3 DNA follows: TGCGCCAGCGGGAATTACAATGAGCAGTTCTTC.

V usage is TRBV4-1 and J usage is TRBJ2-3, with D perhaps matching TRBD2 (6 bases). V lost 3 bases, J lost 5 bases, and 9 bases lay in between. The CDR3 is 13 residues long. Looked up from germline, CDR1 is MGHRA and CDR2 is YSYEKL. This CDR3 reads CASSHPGGDTQYF. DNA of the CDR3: TGCGCCAGCAGCCACCCCGGGGGAGATACGCAGTATTTT.

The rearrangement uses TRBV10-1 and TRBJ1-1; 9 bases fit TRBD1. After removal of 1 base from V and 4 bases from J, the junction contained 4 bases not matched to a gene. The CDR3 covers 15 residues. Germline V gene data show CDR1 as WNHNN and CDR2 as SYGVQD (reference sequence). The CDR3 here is CASSEWGQGITEAFF. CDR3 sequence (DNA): TGCGCCAGCAGTGAGTGGGGACAGGGAATCACTGAAGCTTTCTTT.

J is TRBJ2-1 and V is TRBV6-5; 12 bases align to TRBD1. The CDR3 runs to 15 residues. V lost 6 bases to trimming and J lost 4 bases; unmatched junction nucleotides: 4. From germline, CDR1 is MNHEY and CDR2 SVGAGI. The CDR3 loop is CASRKGQGAYNEQFF. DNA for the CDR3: TGTGCCAGCAGAAAGGGACAGGGGGCGTACAATGAGCAGTTCTTC.

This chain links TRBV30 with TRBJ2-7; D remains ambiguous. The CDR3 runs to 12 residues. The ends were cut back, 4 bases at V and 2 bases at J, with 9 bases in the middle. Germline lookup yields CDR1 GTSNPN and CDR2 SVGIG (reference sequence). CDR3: CAWNDGAYEQYF. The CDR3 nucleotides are TGTGCCTGGAACGACGGAGCCTACGAGCAGTACTTC.

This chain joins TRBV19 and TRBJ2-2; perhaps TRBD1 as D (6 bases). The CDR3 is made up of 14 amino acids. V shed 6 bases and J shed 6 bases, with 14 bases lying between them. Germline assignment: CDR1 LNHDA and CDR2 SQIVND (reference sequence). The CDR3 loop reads CASSLTGFPGELFF. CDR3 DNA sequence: TGTGCCAGTAGCCTAACAGGGTTCCCCGGGGAGCTGTTTTTT.

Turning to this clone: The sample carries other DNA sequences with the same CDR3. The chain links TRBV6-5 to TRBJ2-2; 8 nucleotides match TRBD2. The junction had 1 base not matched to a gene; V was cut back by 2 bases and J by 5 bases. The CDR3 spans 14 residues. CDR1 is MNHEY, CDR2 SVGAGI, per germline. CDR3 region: CASSYREGTGELFF. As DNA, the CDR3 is TGTGCCAGCAGTTACCGGGAGGGGACCGGGGAGCTGTTTTTT.

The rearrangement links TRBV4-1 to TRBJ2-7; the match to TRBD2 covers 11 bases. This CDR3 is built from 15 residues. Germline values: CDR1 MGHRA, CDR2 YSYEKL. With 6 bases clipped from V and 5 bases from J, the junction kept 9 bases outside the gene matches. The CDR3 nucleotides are TGCGCCAGCAGTCCCCTAGCGGGAGGTGTCGACGAGCAGTACTTC. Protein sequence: CASSPLAGGVDEQYF.

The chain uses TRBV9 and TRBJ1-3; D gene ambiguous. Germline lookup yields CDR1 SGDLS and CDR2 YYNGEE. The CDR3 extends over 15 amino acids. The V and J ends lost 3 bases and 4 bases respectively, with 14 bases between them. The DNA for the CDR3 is TGTGCCAGCAGCGCTACAGTTACCCAGGGAAACACCATATATTTT. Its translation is CASSATVTQGNTIYF.

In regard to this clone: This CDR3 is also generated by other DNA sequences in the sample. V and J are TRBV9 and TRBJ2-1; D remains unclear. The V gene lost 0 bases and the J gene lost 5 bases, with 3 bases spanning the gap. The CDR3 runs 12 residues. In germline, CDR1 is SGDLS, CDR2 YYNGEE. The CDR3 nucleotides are TGTGCCAGCAGCGTAGCAGACAATGAGCAGTTCTTC. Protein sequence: CASSVADNEQFF.

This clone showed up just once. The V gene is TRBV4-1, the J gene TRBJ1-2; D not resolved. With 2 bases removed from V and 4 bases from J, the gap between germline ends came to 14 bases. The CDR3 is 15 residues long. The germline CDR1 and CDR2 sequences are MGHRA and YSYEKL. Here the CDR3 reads CASSQMGPVGYGYTF. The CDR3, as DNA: TGCGCCAGCAGCCAAATGGGTCCCGTCGGCTATGGCTACACCTTC.

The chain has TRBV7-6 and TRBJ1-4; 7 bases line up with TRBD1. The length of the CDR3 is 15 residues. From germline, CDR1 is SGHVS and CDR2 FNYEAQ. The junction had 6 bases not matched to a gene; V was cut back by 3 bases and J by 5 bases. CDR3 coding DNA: TGTGCCAGCAGCTTGGAGGGGACAGAGAATGAAAAACTGTTTTTT. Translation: CASSLEGTENEKLFF.

DNA of the CDR3: TGCGCCAGCAGCCCGGACGATATTGGGAACACTGAAGCTTTCTTT. This codes for CASSPDDIGNTEAFF. J is TRBJ1-1 and V is TRBV5-1, with D unresolved. With 4 bases removed from V and 1 base from J, the gap between germline ends came to 14 bases. Looked up from germline, CDR1 is SGHRS and CDR2 is YFSETQ. The CDR3 is made up of 15 amino acids.

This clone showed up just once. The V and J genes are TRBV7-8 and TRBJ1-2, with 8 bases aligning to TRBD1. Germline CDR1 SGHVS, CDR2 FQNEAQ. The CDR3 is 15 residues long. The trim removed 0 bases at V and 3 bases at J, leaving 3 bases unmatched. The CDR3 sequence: CASSLATDRDYGYTF. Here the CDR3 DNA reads TGTGCCAGCAGCTTAGCGACGGACAGGGACTATGGCTACACCTTC.

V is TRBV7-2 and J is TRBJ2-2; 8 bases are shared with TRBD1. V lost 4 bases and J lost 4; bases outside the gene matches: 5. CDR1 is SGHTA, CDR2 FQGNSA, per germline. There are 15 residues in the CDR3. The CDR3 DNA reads TGTGCCAGCAGCTCCGGACAGGGCCCCACCGGGGAGCTGTTTTTT. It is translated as CASSSGQGPTGELFF.

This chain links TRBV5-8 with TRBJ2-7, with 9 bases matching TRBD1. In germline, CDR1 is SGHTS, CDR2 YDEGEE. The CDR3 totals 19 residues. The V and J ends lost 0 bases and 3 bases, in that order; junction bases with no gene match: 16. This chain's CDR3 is CASSLGGGQGPPWGYEQYF. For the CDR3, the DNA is TGTGCCAGCAGCTTGGGGGGGGGACAGGGCCCTCCGTGGGGCTACGAGCAGTACTTC.

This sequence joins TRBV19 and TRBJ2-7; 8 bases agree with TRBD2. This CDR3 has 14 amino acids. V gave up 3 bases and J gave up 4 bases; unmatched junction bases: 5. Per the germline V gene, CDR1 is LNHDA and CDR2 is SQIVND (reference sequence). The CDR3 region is CASSMYGREYEQYF. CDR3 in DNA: TGTGCCAGTAGTATGTACGGGAGGGAATACGAGCAGTACTTC.

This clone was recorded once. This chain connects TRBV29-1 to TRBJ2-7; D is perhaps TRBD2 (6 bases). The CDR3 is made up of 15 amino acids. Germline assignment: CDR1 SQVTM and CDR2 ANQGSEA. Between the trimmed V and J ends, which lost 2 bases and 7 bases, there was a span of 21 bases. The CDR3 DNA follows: TGCAGCGTTGAAATTCCAGGGTCCCCTGCGGGAGAGCAGTACTTC. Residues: CSVEIPGSPAGEQYF.

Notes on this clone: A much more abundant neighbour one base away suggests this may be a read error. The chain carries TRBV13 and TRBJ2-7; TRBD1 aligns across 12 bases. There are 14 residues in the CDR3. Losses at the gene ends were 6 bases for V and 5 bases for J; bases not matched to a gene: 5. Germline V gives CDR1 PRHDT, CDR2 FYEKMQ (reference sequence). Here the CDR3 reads CASSPGTGGDEQYF. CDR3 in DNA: TGTGCCAGCAGTCCCGGGACAGGGGGCGACGAGCAGTACTTC.

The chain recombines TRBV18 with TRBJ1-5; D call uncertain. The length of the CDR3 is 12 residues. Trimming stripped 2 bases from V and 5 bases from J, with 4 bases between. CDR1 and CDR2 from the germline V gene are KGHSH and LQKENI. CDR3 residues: CASSPGDQPQHF. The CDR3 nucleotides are TGTGCCAGCTCACCAGGGGATCAGCCCCAGCATTTT.

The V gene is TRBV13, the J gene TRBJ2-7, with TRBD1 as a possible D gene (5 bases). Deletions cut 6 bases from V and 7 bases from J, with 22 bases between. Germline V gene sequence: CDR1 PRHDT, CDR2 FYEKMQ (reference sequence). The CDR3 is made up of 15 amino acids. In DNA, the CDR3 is TGTGCCAGCAGTACATGGGCGCAGGGCCCTCCTGAGCAGTACTTC. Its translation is CASSTWAQGPPEQYF.

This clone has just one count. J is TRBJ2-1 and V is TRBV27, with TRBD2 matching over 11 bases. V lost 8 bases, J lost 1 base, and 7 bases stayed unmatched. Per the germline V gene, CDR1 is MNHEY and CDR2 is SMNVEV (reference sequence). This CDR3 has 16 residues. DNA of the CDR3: TGTGCCAGCCTGCCCCTAGCGGGGGGTTCCTACAATGAGCAGTTCTTC. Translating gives CASLPLAGGSYNEQFF.

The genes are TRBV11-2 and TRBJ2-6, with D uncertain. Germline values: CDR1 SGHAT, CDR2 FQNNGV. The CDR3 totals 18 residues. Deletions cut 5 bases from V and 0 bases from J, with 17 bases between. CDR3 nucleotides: TGTGCCAGCAGCCATACCGTAGGCAGAGTCTCTGGGGCCAACGTCCTGACTTTC. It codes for CASSHTVGRVSGANVLTF. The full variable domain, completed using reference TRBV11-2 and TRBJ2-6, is EAGVAQSPRYKIIEKRQSVAFWCNPISGHATLYWYQQILGQGPKLLIQFQNNGVVDDSQLPKDRFSAERLKGVDSTLKIQPAKLEDSAVYLCASSHTVGRVSGANVLTFGAGSRLTVL.

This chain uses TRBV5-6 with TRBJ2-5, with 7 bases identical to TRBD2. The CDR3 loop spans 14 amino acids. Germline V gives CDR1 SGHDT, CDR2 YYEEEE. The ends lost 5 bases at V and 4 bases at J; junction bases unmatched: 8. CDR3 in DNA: TGTGCCAGCAGAGACGCGGGAGCAGCAGAGACCCAGTACTTC. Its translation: CASRDAGAAETQYF.